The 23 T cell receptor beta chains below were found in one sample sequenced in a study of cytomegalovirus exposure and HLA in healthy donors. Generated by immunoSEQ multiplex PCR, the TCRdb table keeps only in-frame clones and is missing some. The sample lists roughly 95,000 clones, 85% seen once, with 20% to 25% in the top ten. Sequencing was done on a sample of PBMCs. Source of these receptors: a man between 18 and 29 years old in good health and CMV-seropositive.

The CDR3 reads CAWSVPSGTQETQYF. The CDR3 bases are TGTGCCTGGAGTGTCCCTAGCGGGACACAAGAGACCCAGTACTTC. The rearrangement joins TRBV30 to TRBJ2-5; 9 bases map to TRBD2. CDR3 length equals 15 residues. The V segment lost 0 bases and the J segment 2 bases; nucleotides outside the gene matches: 4. Germline V CDR1 and CDR2: GTSNPN, SVGIG (reference sequence). The full variable domain, with the rest looked up from reference TRBV30 and TRBJ2-5, is SQTIHQWPATLVQPVGSPLSLECTVEGTSNPNLYWYRQAAGRGLQLLFYSVGIGQISSEVPQNLSASRPQDRQFILSSKKLLLSDSGFYLCAWSVPSGTQETQYFGPGTRLLVL.

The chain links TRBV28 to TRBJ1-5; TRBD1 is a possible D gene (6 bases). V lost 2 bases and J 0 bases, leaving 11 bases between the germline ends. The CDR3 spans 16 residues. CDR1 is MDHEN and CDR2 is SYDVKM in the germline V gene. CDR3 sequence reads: CASSLDRIYSNQPQHF. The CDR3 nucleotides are TGTGCCAGCAGTTTAGACAGGATCTATAGCAATCAGCCCCAGCATTTT.

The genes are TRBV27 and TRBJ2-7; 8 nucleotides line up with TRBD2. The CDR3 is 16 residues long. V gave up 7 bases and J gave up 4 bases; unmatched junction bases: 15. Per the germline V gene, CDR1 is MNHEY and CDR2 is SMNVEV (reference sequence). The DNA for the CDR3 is TGTGCCAGCAAGGTTCGAGCGGGAGAAGTTACATACGAGCAGTACTTC. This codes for CASKVRAGEVTYEQYF.

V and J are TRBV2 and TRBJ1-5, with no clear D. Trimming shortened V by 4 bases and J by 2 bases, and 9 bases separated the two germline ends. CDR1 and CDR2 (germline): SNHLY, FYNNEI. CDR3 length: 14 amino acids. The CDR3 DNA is TGTGCCAGCAGTGGGCCCGCCGGCAATCAGCCCCAGCATTTT. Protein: CASSGPAGNQPQHF. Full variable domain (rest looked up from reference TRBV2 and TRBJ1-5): EPEVTQTPSHQVTQMGQEVILRCVPISNHLYFYWYRQILGQKVEFLVSFYNNEISEKSEIFDDQFSVERPDGSNFTLKIRSTKLEDSAMYFCASSGPAGNQPQHFGDGTRLSIL.

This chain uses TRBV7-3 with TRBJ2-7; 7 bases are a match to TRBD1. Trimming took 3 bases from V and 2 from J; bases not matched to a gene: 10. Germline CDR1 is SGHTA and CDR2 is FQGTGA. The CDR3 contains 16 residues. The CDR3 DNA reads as TGTGCCAGCAGCTTGAGTGGCAGGGGGAAGACCTACGAGCAGTACTTC. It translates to CASSLSGRGKTYEQYF.

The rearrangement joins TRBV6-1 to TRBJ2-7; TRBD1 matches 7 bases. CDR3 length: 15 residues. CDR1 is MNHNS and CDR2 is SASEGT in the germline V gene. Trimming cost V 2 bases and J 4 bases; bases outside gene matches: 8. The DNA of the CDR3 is TGTGCCAGCAGTGAAAGGACAGGCTCCTTATACGAGCAGTACGTC. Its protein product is CASSERTGSLYEQYV.

CDR3 bases: TGTGCCAGCAGTGAAGCCGGCAGGGGGAACACTGAAGCTTTCTTT. Translating gives CASSEAGRGNTEAFF. The chain joins TRBV2 to TRBJ1-1; maybe TRBD1 (6 bases). V was cut by 0 bases and J by 1 base, with 9 bases left in between. The CDR3 is 15 residues long. Looked up from germline, CDR1 is SNHLY and CDR2 is FYNNEI.

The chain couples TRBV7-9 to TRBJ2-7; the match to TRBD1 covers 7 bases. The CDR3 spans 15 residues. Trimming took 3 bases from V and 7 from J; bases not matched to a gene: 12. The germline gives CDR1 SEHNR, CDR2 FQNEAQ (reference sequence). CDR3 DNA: TGTGCCAGCAGCTTTCGACAGGGAGACCCCAAGGAGCAGTACTTC. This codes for CASSFRQGDPKEQYF.

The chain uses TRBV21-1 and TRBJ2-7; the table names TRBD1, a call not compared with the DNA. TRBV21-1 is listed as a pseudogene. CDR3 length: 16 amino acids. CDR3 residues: CASSFETLGTNYEQYV. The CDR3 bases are TGTGCCAGCAGCTTCGAGACCCTAGGGACAAACTACGAGCAGTACGTC.

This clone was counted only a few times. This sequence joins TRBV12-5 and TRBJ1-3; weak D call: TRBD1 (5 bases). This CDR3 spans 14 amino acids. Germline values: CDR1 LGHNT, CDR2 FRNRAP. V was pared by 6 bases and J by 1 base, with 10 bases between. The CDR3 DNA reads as TGTGCTAGTGGGTGGGGCGGATCTGGAAACACCATATATTTT. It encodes CASGWGGSGNTIYF.

The CDR3 DNA is TGTGCCAGCAGCTTACTTAGCGGGAATACCCAAGAGACCCAGTACTTC. Amino acid sequence: CASSLLSGNTQETQYF. The V gene is TRBV7-8, the J gene TRBJ2-5, with 8 bases fitting TRBD2. This CDR3 region has 16 residues. Germline CDR1 and CDR2: SGHVS and FQNEAQ. Trimming removed 2 bases from V and 1 base from J; junction bases left unmatched: 6.

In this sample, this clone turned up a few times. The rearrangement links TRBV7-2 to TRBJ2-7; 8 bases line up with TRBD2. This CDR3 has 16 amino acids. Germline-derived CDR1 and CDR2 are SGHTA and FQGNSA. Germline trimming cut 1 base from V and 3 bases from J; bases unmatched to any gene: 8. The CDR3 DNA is TGTGCCAGCAGCTTAGTATCCGCGGGAGGCCGCTACGAGCAGTACTTC. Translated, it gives CASSLVSAGGRYEQYF. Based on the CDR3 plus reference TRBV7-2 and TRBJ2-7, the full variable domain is GAGVSQSPSNKVTEKGKDVELRCDPISGHTALYWYRQSLGQGLEFLIYFQGNSAPDKSGLPSDRFSAERTGGSVSTLTIQRTQQEDSAVYLCASSLVSAGGRYEQYFGPGTRLTVT.

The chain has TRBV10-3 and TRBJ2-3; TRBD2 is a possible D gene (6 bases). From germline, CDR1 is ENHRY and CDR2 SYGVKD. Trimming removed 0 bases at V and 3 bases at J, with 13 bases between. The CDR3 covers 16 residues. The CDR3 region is CAISESGGTSTDTQYF. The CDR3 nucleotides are TGTGCCATCAGTGAGTCTGGAGGGACTTCGACAGATACGCAGTATTTT.

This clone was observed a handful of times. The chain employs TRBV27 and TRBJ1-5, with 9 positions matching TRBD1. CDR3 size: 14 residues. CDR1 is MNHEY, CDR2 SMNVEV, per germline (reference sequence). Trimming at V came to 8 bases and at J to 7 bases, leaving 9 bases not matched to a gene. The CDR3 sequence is CASQSGQGRQPQHF. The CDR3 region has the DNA TGTGCCAGCCAGTCGGGACAGGGTAGACAGCCCCAGCATTTT.

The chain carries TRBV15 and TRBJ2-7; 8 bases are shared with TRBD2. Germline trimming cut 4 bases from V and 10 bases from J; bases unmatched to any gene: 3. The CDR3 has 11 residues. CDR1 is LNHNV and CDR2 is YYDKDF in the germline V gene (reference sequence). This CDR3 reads CATSTGGPQYF. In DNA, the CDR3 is TGTGCCACCAGCACGGGAGGGCCTCAGTACTTC.

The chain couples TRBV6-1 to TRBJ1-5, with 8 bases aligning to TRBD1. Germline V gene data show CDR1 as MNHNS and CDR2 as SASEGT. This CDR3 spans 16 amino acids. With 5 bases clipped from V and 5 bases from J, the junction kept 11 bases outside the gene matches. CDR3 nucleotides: TGTGCCAGCAGTAAAGATAAGACAGGGGAGGATCAGCCCCAGCATTTT. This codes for CASSKDKTGEDQPQHF.

CDR3 amino acids: CASPLARAGGLYEQYV. The CDR3 DNA is TGTGCCAGCCCCCTCGCTAGGGCAGGGGGACTCTACGAGCAGTACGTC. The rearrangement joins TRBV11-1 to TRBJ2-7; D is perhaps TRBD1 (7 bases). The CDR3 runs to 16 residues. V was trimmed by 8 bases and J by 3 bases, leaving 23 bases between them. Germline values: CDR1 SGHAT, CDR2 FQDESV (reference sequence).

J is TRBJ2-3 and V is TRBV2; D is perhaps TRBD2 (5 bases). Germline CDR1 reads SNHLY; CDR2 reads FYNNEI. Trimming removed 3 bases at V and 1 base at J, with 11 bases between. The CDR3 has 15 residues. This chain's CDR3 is CASSDGGPRTDTQYF. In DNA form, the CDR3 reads TGTGCCAGCAGTGACGGCGGGCCCCGCACAGATACGCAGTATTTT.

CDR3 DNA sequence: TGTGCCAGCAGCTTCAGGGTGGGCGACGAGCAGTACGTC. Translated: CASSFRVGDEQYV. V gene TRBV7-9 combines with J gene TRBJ2-7; tentatively, D is TRBD1 (5 bases). The CDR3 has 13 residues. CDR1 is SEHNR, CDR2 FQNEAQ, per germline (reference sequence). V lost 3 bases to trimming and J lost 5 bases, with 11 bases between them.

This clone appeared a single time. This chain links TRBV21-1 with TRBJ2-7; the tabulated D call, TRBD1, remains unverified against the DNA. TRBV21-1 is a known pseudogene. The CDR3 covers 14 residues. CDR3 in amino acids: CASIGNRGADEQYF. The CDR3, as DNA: TGTGCCAGCATAGGAAACAGGGGCGCGGACGAGCAGTACTTC.

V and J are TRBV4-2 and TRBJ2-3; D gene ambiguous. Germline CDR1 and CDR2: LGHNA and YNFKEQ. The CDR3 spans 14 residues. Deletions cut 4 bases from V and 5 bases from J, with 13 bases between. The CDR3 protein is CASSPYLGIDTQYF. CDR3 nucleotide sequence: TGTGCCAGCAGCCCCTATCTGGGCATAGATACGCAGTATTTT.

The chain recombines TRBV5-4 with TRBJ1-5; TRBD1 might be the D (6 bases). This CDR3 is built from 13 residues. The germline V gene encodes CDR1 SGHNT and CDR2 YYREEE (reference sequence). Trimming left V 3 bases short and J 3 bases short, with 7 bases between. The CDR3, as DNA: TGTGCCAGCAGCTCAGGGGCCAATCAGCCCCAGCATTTT. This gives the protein CASSSGANQPQHF.

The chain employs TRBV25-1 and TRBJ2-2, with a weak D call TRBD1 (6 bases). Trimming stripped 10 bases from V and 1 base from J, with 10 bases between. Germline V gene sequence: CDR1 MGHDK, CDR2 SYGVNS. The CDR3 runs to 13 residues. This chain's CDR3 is CAIMTGNTGELFF. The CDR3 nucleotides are TGTGCCATCATGACAGGGAACACCGGGGAGCTGTTTTTT.